The rows below give T cell receptor beta chains drawn from one sample of a study of cytomegalovirus exposure and HLA in healthy donors. Generated by immunoSEQ multiplex PCR, the TCRdb table keeps only in-frame clones and is missing some. The sample has around 120,000 clones; around 60% are singletons. Sequencing used PBMCs. The source is a middle-aged man in good health and CMV-seropositive. CDR3s include the opening cysteine and the closing phenylalanine or tryptophan. The order of the fields is clone size, V gene, J gene, D gene, CDR3 protein, CDR3 DNA. A D gene is named only where the DNA matches it firmly. Not every row has a clone size; where given, it reads once, few, many or a size class.

.,TRBV6-5,TRBJ2-5,TRBD1,CASSYRGQSRGETQYF,TGTGCCAGCAGTTACCGGGGACAGTCAAGGGGAGAGACCCAGTACTTC
few,TRBV7-9,TRBJ2-7,.,CASSLGVGGWDEQYF,TGTGCCAGCAGCCTCGGCGTTGGGGGCTGGGACGAGCAGTACTTC
once,TRBV7-9,TRBJ2-3,.,CASSLVGSGWTDTQYF,TGTGCCAGCAGCTTAGTGGGGAGTGGTTGGACAGATACGCAGTATTTT
few,TRBV5-6,TRBJ1-1,TRBD1,CASSFLDRGLSGTEAFF,TGTGCCAGCAGCTTCCTGGACAGGGGATTGAGTGGCACTGAAGCTTTCTTT
.,TRBV10-3,TRBJ1-2,.,CAISGQAHGYTF,TGTGCCATCAGTGGACAGGCTCACGGCTACACCTTC
few,TRBV11-2,TRBJ2-1,TRBD2,CASSPLWAGGHNEQFF,TGTGCCAGCAGCCCCCTGTGGGCGGGAGGCCACAATGAGCAGTTCTTC
.,TRBV19,TRBJ1-2,.,CASSHQGVANYGYTF,TGTGCCAGTAGTCACCAGGGCGTGGCTAACTATGGCTACACCTTC
once,TRBV5-1,TRBJ1-2,TRBD1,CASSLFGADRNGYTF,TGCGCCAGCAGCTTGTTCGGGGCGGACAGGAATGGCTACACCTTC
.,TRBV7-9,TRBJ2-6,.,CASNTRPFLPSGANVLTF,TGTGCCAGCAACACTAGACCGTTCCTTCCCTCCGGGGCCAACGTCCTGACTTTC
.,TRBV11-2,TRBJ2-3,TRBD2,CASSPLAGEEGDTQYF,TGTGCCAGCAGCCCCTTAGCGGGAGAGGAGGGAGATACGCAGTATTTT
.,TRBV5-4,TRBJ2-5,.,CASSRGTENQETQYF,TGTGCCAGCAGCCGCGGGACGGAGAACCAAGAGACCCAGTACTTC
few,TRBV6-6,TRBJ2-3,TRBD1,CASTLDRQNTQYF,TGTGCCAGCACCCTGGACAGGCAAAATACGCAGTATTTT
.,TRBV15,TRBJ2-4,.,CATSRGRMGRGKNIQYF,TGTGCCACCAGCAGAGGAAGGATGGGCAGGGGCAAAAACATTCAGTACTTC
.,TRBV19,TRBJ1-2,.,CASSLQGKGDYGYTF,TGTGCCAGTAGTCTCCAGGGGAAAGGGGACTATGGCTACACCTTC
.,TRBV27,TRBJ2-3,TRBD1,CASSLSPAGGTDTQYF,TGTGCCAGCAGTTTATCGCCGGCAGGGGGAACAGATACGCAGTATTTT
.,TRBV7-6,TRBJ2-7,TRBD1,CASSPGQGSEQYF,TGTGCCAGCAGCCCGGGACAGGGGAGCGAGCAGTACTTC
.,TRBV18,TRBJ2-1,.,CASSRATYNEQFF,TGTGCCAGCTCACGAGCTACCTACAATGAGCAGTTCTTC
few,TRBV27,TRBJ2-7,TRBD2,CASSFTGGPYEQYF,TGTGCCAGCAGTTTCACGGGGGGGCCCTACGAGCAGTACTTC
.,TRBV7-3,TRBJ2-7,TRBD2,CASSPWGGGNEQYF,TGTGCCAGCAGTCCTTGGGGCGGGGGTAACGAGCAGTACTTC
.,TRBV5-1,TRBJ2-1,TRBD1,CASSSGTGGVNEQFF,TGCGCCAGCAGCTCCGGGACAGGGGGCGTCAATGAGCAGTTCTTC
once,TRBV6-4,TRBJ1-1,.,CASSDSANTEAFF,TGTGCCAGCAGTGACTCAGCGAACACTGAAGCTTTCTTT
once,TRBV19,TRBJ2-7,TRBD2,CASSSGTRTYEQYF,TGTGCCAGTAGTTCTGGGACTAGAACCTACGAGCAGTACTTC
.,TRBV19,TRBJ2-5,.,CASSIPGGTQYF,TGTGCCAGTAGTATCCCGGGTGGGACCCAGTACTTC
.,TRBV2,TRBJ1-5,TRBD1,CASSVTGFNQPQHF,TGTGCCAGCAGTGTGACAGGGTTCAATCAGCCCCAGCATTTT
.,TRBV5-1,TRBJ1-5,TRBD1,CASSPDRAGQPQHF,TGCGCCAGCAGTCCGGACAGGGCCGGACAGCCCCAGCATTTT
.,TRBV10-3,TRBJ1-1,TRBD1,CAIRSPPGQGGDMNTEAFF,TGTGCCATCAGATCCCCCCCGGGACAGGGGGGAGATATGAACACTGAAGCTTTCTTT
few,TRBV11-2,TRBJ1-2,.,CASSLGGLRYGYTF,TGTGCCAGCAGCTTAGGAGGTTTGCGCTATGGCTACACCTTC
.,TRBV5-1,TRBJ1-5,TRBD1,CASSSGTENQPQHF,TGCGCCAGCAGCTCCGGGACAGAGAATCAGCCCCAGCATTTT
few,TRBV4-3,TRBJ2-7,.,CASSQDCPFTGFWYEQYF,TGCGCCAGCAGCCAAGATTGCCCTTTTACGGGGTTTTGGTACGAGCAGTACTTC
few,TRBV28,TRBJ2-7,TRBD1,CASSKGQGREKQYF,TGTGCCAGCAGTAAGGGACAGGGGCGGGAAAAGCAGTACTTC
.,TRBV19,TRBJ2-5,TRBD1,CASSILPPGQQETQYF,TGTGCCAGTAGTATTCTCCCTCCGGGACAGCAAGAGACCCAGTACTTC
.,TRBV20-1,TRBJ1-3,.,CSALSGNTIYF,TGCAGTGCTCTCTCTGGAAACACCATATATTTT
.,TRBV28,TRBJ1-2,.,CASSFLTSSGYTF,TGTGCCAGCAGTTTTTTAACCAGTTCTGGCTACACCTTC
few,TRBV18,TRBJ2-5,.,CASSPARALTRETQYF,TGTGCCAGCTCACCTGCCCGCGCATTAACTAGGGAGACCCAGTACTTC
.,TRBV25-1,TRBJ2-5,.,CASSEYRAGRGTQYF,TGTGCCAGCAGTGAATATCGGGCGGGTCGAGGGACCCAGTACTTC
few,TRBV29-1,TRBJ1-6,.,CSVTLGDYNSPLHF,TGCAGCGTTACTTTAGGGGACTATAATTCACCCCTCCACTTT
.,TRBV7-6,TRBJ2-1,TRBD2,CASSLDAASGGNEQFF,TGTGCCAGCAGCTTAGATGCGGCCTCGGGGGGGAATGAGCAGTTCTTC
.,TRBV2,TRBJ2-7,.,CASSGQFLVYEQYF,TGTGCCAGCAGTGGGCAGTTCCTCGTTTACGAGCAGTACTTC
.,TRBV9,TRBJ1-2,.,CASSVGSGFQRNYGYTF,TGTGCCAGCAGCGTAGGGTCGGGGTTTCAGAGAAACTATGGCTACACCTTC
few,TRBV21-1,TRBJ1-2,.,CASSPTGSPYGYTF,TGTGCCAGCAGTCCGACAGGGAGCCCCTATGGCTACACCTTC
.,TRBV13,TRBJ2-7,.,CASTSRDSYEQYF,TGTGCCAGCACATCTCGGGATTCCTACGAGCAGTACTTC
.,TRBV6-5,TRBJ1-1,TRBD1,CASCTGVNTEAFF,TGTGCCAGCTGCACAGGGGTGAACACTGAAGCTTTCTTT
.,TRBV10-2,TRBJ2-2,.,CASSVRRAAGELFF,TGCGCCAGCAGTGTAAGGCGGGCGGCCGGGGAGCTGTTTTTT
few,TRBV29-1,TRBJ2-1,TRBD2,CSASSGTSGYNEQFF,TGCAGCGCTTCCAGCGGGACTAGCGGATACAATGAGCAGTTCTTC
.,TRBV5-4,TRBJ1-2,TRBD1,CASSPGQGNYGYTF,TGTGCCAGCAGCCCGGGACAGGGTAACTATGGCTACACCTTC
.,TRBV6-5,TRBJ1-6,.,CASSRPRYNSPLHF,TGTGCCAGCAGTCGACCGCGGTATAATTCACCCCTCCACTTT
.,TRBV7-3,TRBJ2-3,.,CASSTGERSDTQYF,TGTGCCAGCAGCACCGGGGAGAGGTCTGATACGCAGTATTTT
.,TRBV19,TRBJ2-2,.,CAIRRELGTGELFF,TGTGCCATTCGAAGGGAGCTCGGGACCGGGGAGCTGTTTTTT
once,TRBV7-8,TRBJ1-1,.,CASSILEGTEAFF,TGTGCCAGCAGTATTTTAGAGGGAACTGAAGCTTTCTTT
few,TRBV7-8,TRBJ1-2,TRBD1,CASSLTGTGSGYTF,TGTGCCAGCAGCTTGACCGGGACAGGGAGTGGCTACACCTTC
.,TRBV29-1,TRBJ1-1,TRBD1,CSVGGTGGNTEAFF,TGCAGCGTTGGTGGGACAGGGGGAAACACTGAAGCTTTCTTT
once,TRBV30,TRBJ2-7,.,CAWSEIQGPNYF,TGTGCCTGGAGCGAAATACAGGGCCCCAACTACTTC
.,TRBV7-3,TRBJ2-2,TRBD2,CASSSSGGPNTGELFF,TGTGCCAGCAGCTCTAGCGGGGGCCCGAACACCGGGGAGCTGTTTTTT
.,TRBV10-1,TRBJ2-7,.,CASSEIRQASIYEQYF,TGCGCCAGCAGTGAGATTCGACAAGCCAGCATCTACGAGCAGTACTTC
.,TRBV7-6,TRBJ2-7,.,CASSSVSYEQYF,TGTGCCAGCAGCTCGGTCTCCTACGAGCAGTACTTC